This T cell receptor beta chain came from a study of blood T cell repertoires in COVID-19. Original processing notes: Amplification of reference gene primers provided the estimated nucleated cell counts. Measured with immunoSEQ multiplex PCR; TCRdb has only the in-frame clones, and not every one. V and J calls and clone size are those listed in that table; D and trimming were worked out from the DNA. The sample has approximately 210,000 clones, 84% seen once. V was clipped by 2 bases and J by 4 bases; unmatched bases: 3. Germline CDR1 SGHTA, CDR2 FQGNSA. This CDR3 comprises 14 residues. This chain links TRBV7-2 with TRBJ2-3; 7 bases match TRBD1. This clonotype was obtained from a human donor in a cohort sampled during active COVID-19. Source material: peripheral blood. As DNA, the CDR3 is TGTGCCAGCAGCTTACAGGGGGTCTCAGATACGCAGTATTTT. Its translation: CASSLQGVSDTQYF.